These 24 T cell receptor beta chains were all obtained from the same sample, sequenced in a study of shared clonotypes between healthy human individuals. Using immunoSEQ multiplex PCR, the repertoire was profiled, and TCRdb retains in-frame clones only, with some absent. The sample carries millions of clones, roughly nine tenths recorded once. The sample consisted of naive CD4+ T cells sorted from blood. Subset described: CD45RA+ positively selected. These receptor sequences come from a man aged 18 to 30 in good health.

The rearrangement links TRBV6-1 to TRBJ1-1, with 7 bases aligning to TRBD1. Per germline, CDR1 MNHNS and CDR2 SASEGT. This CDR3 comprises 14 residues. V dropped 8 bases and J dropped 0; count of bases not matched to a gene: 6. CDR3 sequence (DNA): TGTGCCAGCCTTCCCGGGACAGTGAACACTGAAGCTTTCTTT. This encodes CASLPGTVNTEAFF.

The V call is TRBV7-2, the J call TRBJ1-5, with D unclear. Germline V lookup: CDR1 SGHTA, CDR2 FQGNSA. The germline V and J ends were trimmed by 4 bases and 2 bases, with 6 bases remaining between them. The CDR3 totals 13 residues. Written as DNA, the CDR3 is TGTGCCAGCAGCTACCCGGGCAATCAGCCCCAGCATTTT. Its protein is CASSYPGNQPQHF.

This clone has only one observation. The chain couples TRBV5-4 to TRBJ2-3; 8 bases match TRBD2. The V gene end was trimmed by 4 bases and the J gene end by 1 base; junction bases not matched to a gene: 5. The CDR3 is 15 amino acids. The germline V gene encodes CDR1 SGHNT and CDR2 YYREEE (reference sequence). CDR3 sequence (DNA): TGTGCCAGCAGCCAGCGGGAGCTACGCACAGATACGCAGTATTTT. Its protein product is CASSQRELRTDTQYF.

As regards this clone: Within the sample, other DNA sequences also encode this same CDR3. The chain links TRBV7-9 to TRBJ2-2; D tentatively reads TRBD1 or TRBD2 (5 bases each). There are 13 residues in the CDR3. V was trimmed by 2 bases and J by 6 bases, leaving 7 bases between them. Germline V gene lookup returns CDR1 SEHNR and CDR2 FQNEAQ (reference sequence). CDR3: CASSLPGPGELFF. CDR3 bases: TGTGCCAGCAGCTTACCGGGGCCCGGGGAGCTGTTTTTT.

This chain links TRBV21-1 with TRBJ2-2; the D call TRBD1 from the table was never checked on the DNA. TRBV21-1 is described as a pseudogene. This CDR3 has 15 amino acids. CDR3 region: CASSITGKEGGELFF. DNA for the CDR3: TGTGCCAGCAGCATAACAGGGAAAGAGGGCGGGGAGCTGTTTTTT.

This rearrangement joins TRBV10-3 to TRBJ2-7; 9 nucleotides match TRBD1. Germline lookup yields CDR1 ENHRY and CDR2 SYGVKD. CDR3 length equals 14 residues. J gave up 4 bases and V 10 bases, and 11 bases lay outside the gene matches. This CDR3 is CASRGGQGHYEQYF. As DNA, the CDR3 is TGTGCCAGCCGCGGGGGACAGGGTCATTACGAGCAGTACTTC.

J is TRBJ2-1 and V is TRBV9, with TRBD1 as a possible D gene (6 bases). Trimming cost V 0 bases and J 2 bases, with 9 bases left between them. This CDR3 region has 15 residues. Germline assignment: CDR1 SGDLS and CDR2 YYNGEE. CDR3 coding DNA: TGTGCCAGCAGCGTAGAAGGGGACACCTACAATGAGCAGTTCTTC. Translation: CASSVEGDTYNEQFF.

The J gene is TRBJ2-7, the V gene TRBV5-1, with D perhaps TRBD1 (6 bases). This CDR3 is built from 13 residues. Germline V CDR1 and CDR2: SGHRS, YFSETQ. Trimming removed 3 bases from V and 2 bases from J, with 9 bases in between. Here the CDR3 reads CASSSGDTYEQYF. In nucleotides, the CDR3 is TGCGCCAGCAGCTCTGGGGACACCTACGAGCAGTACTTC.

This clone was seen once. This chain links TRBV6-5 with TRBJ1-1; no definite D call. CDR3 length equals 13 residues. Germline CDR1 and CDR2: MNHEY and SVGAGI. V lost 2 bases to trimming and J lost 6 bases, with 10 bases between them. CDR3 region: CASSYPPFAEAFF. CDR3 DNA sequence: TGTGCCAGCAGTTACCCCCCTTTCGCTGAAGCTTTCTTT.

V and J are TRBV12-5 and TRBJ2-3, with 8 positions matching TRBD1. The CDR3 spans 15 residues. In germline, CDR1 is LGHNT, CDR2 FRNRAP. With 2 bases clipped from V and 1 base from J, the junction kept 2 bases outside the gene matches. CDR3 in amino acids: CASGLSGQGTDTQYF. The CDR3 DNA is TGTGCTAGTGGTTTGTCGGGACAGGGCACAGATACGCAGTATTTT.

This rearrangement joins TRBV18 to TRBJ2-6, with D tentatively TRBD1 (5 bases). V was clipped by 3 bases and J by 4 bases, with 13 bases between them. This CDR3 has 16 amino acids. Germline CDR1 and CDR2: KGHSH and LQKENI. Written as DNA, the CDR3 is TGTGCCAGCTCACCCCGACAGCTCTCCGGGGCCAACGTCCTGACTTTC. This gives the protein CASSPRQLSGANVLTF. Together with reference TRBV18 and TRBJ2-6, the CDR3 gives the full variable domain: NAGVMQNPRHLVRRRGQEARLRCSPMKGHSHVYWYRQLPEEGLKFMVYLQKENIIDESGMPKERFSAEFPKEGPSILRIQQVVRGDSAAYFCASSPRQLSGANVLTFGAGSRLTVL.

V and J are TRBV11-2 and TRBJ2-5, with D hard to call. The CDR3 is 14 amino acids. CDR1 is SGHAT, CDR2 FQNNGV, per germline. V lost 5 bases and J 5 bases, leaving 15 bases between the germline ends. CDR3 in DNA: TGTGCCAGCAGCCCCCCCAGCAATCCGGAGACCCAGTACTTC. Amino acid sequence: CASSPPSNPETQYF.

The chain carries TRBV29-1 and TRBJ2-7; no clear D gene. The V gene lost 7 bases and the J gene lost 0 bases, with 16 bases spanning the gap. Looked up from germline, CDR1 is SQVTM and CDR2 is ANQGSEA. This CDR3 has 14 residues. The CDR3 DNA follows: TGCAGCGCTGTCCATGACACCAACTCCTACGAGCAGTACTTC. Translation: CSAVHDTNSYEQYF.

This clone has just one count. CDR3 in DNA: TGTGCCAGCTCACCACTCGCACAAGCCTACGAGCAGTACTTC. Its translation is CASSPLAQAYEQYF. The chain combines TRBV18 with TRBJ2-7; D is unclear. This CDR3 region has 14 residues. Germline V gene sequence: CDR1 KGHSH, CDR2 LQKENI. Trimming stripped 1 base from V and 2 bases from J, with 9 bases between.

On this clone itself: In the same sample, other DNA sequences code for this CDR3. This chain uses TRBV6-1 with TRBJ1-1; no reliable D call. Germline-derived CDR1 and CDR2 are MNHNS and SASEGT. The CDR3 covers 12 residues. The germline V and J ends were trimmed by 6 bases and 1 base, with 6 bases remaining between them. The CDR3 sequence is CASSQRNTEAFF. CDR3 bases: TGTGCCAGCAGCCAAAGGAACACTGAAGCTTTCTTT.

V is TRBV13 and J is TRBJ2-5; unclear D gene. This CDR3 region has 16 residues. V lost 0 bases to trimming and J lost 0 bases, with 11 bases between them. Looked up from germline, CDR1 is PRHDT and CDR2 is FYEKMQ (reference sequence). CDR3 protein: CASSLGVHPYQETQYF. DNA of the CDR3: TGTGCCAGCAGCTTAGGAGTCCACCCGTACCAAGAGACCCAGTACTTC.

Of note for this clone: Other DNA sequences from this sample encode an identical CDR3 as well. The genes are TRBV7-2 and TRBJ2-3, with D possibly TRBD2 on 5 matching bases. The CDR3 spans 14 residues. Germline V lookup: CDR1 SGHTA, CDR2 FQGNSA. V was shortened by 2 bases and J by 0 bases, with 6 bases between the two germline ends. CDR3 DNA: TGTGCCAGCAGCTTAAGGACTAGCACAGATACGCAGTATTTT. Residues: CASSLRTSTDTQYF. The entire variable domain, with the rest obtained from reference TRBV7-2 and TRBJ2-3, is as follows: GAGVSQSPSNKVTEKGKDVELRCDPISGHTALYWYRQSLGQGLEFLIYFQGNSAPDKSGLPSDRFSAERTGGSVSTLTIQRTQQEDSAVYLCASSLRTSTDTQYFGPGTRLTVL.

The chain employs TRBV5-1 and TRBJ2-7; TRBD2 agrees at 12 bases. This CDR3 is 16 amino acids long. Losses at the gene ends were 4 bases for V and 2 bases for J; bases not matched to a gene: 7. Germline lookup yields CDR1 SGHRS and CDR2 YFSETQ. The CDR3 spells CASSRTSGRTTYEQYF. CDR3 coding DNA: TGCGCCAGCAGCCGCACTAGCGGGAGGACGACCTACGAGCAGTACTTC.

The CDR3 DNA sequence: TGTGCCAGCAGCTCGGAGGGGTGGGGCTACACCTTC. Its translation is CASSSEGWGYTF. This rearrangement joins TRBV5-4 to TRBJ1-2; D might be TRBD1 (5 bases). The CDR3 runs to 12 residues. CDR1 is SGHNT and CDR2 is YYREEE in the germline V gene (reference sequence). V was shortened by 3 bases and J by 8 bases, with 11 bases between the two germline ends.

V gene TRBV18 combines with J gene TRBJ2-7, with TRBD1 matching 7 bases. The CDR3 runs to 16 residues. The ends lost 3 bases at V and 0 bases at J; junction bases unmatched: 8. Germline V gives CDR1 KGHSH, CDR2 LQKENI. The CDR3 region is CASSPGDRVGSYEQYF. The DNA of the CDR3 is TGTGCCAGCTCACCTGGAGACAGGGTGGGCTCCTACGAGCAGTACTTC.

The genes are TRBV28 and TRBJ1-5; D gene unclear. The CDR3 runs to 15 residues. The V gene's germline CDR1 is MDHEN and CDR2 SYDVKM. V was trimmed by 2 bases and J by 2 bases, leaving 10 bases between them. The CDR3 region has the DNA TGTGCCAGCAGTTTACCAGATATAGGCAATCAGCCCCAGCATTTT. Protein sequence: CASSLPDIGNQPQHF.

This clone appeared once. The chain has TRBV5-1 and TRBJ1-1, with a tentative D call TRBD1 (6 bases). V lost 4 bases and J 4 bases, leaving 17 bases between the germline ends. There are 15 residues in the CDR3. Germline CDR1 reads SGHRS; CDR2 reads YFSETQ. The CDR3 coding sequence is TGCGCCAGCAGCCCATGGACAGAACCTTCCACTGAAGCTTTCTTT. Translation: CASSPWTEPSTEAFF.

The chain links TRBV6-5 to TRBJ2-1; 12 bases map to TRBD2. This CDR3 contains 15 residues. With 6 bases clipped from V and 7 bases from J, the junction kept 7 bases outside the gene matches. The germline gives CDR1 MNHEY, CDR2 SVGAGI. The CDR3 nucleotides read TGTGCCAGCAGGCCTAGCGGGAGGGCCTGGAATGAGCAGTTCTTC. Translating it yields CASRPSGRAWNEQFF.

As concerns this clone: At the DNA level, this CDR3 is encoded by other sequences in the same sample as well. The gene calls are TRBV5-1 and TRBJ2-1; the D gene is possibly TRBD1 (6 bases). The CDR3 is 15 amino acids. Germline V gives CDR1 SGHRS, CDR2 YFSETQ. V shed 0 bases and J shed 2 bases, with 9 bases lying between them. CDR3 residues: CASSLGPGAYNEQFF. The CDR3 nucleotides are TGCGCCAGCAGCTTGGGGCCAGGGGCCTACAATGAGCAGTTCTTC.